These 22 T cell receptor beta chains were all obtained from the same sample, sequenced in a study. TCRdb re-analysed the RT-PCR reads in MiXCR, keeping a single row per CDR3 protein. This table holds about 700,000 distinct CDR3 sequences, over 12% found once. Sequenced material: memory CD4+ T cells from blood. The receptors originated from a female donor in good health, serving as a healthy control.

This clonotype was seen at least ten times. V gene TRBV6-5 combines with J gene TRBJ2-1, with D perhaps assigned TRBD1 or TRBD2 (5 bases each). Germline V CDR1 and CDR2: MNHEY, SVGAGI. This CDR3 spans 14 amino acids. The V gene lost 6 bases and the J gene lost 2 bases, with 11 bases spanning the gap. The CDR3 reads CASSRDAPYNEQFF. DNA for the CDR3: TGTGCCAGCAGCCGGGACGCTCCCTACAATGAGCAGTTCTTC.

The chain combines TRBV6-1 with TRBJ2-5; D not resolved. From germline, CDR1 is MNHNS and CDR2 SASEGT. This CDR3 contains 14 residues. V lost 4 bases to trimming and J lost 7 bases, with 16 bases between them. Here the CDR3 reads CASSAGLQFGTQYF. As DNA, the CDR3 is TGTGCCAGCAGTGCGGGCCTTCAATTCGGGACCCAGTACTTC.

This clonotype has just a few counts. J is TRBJ2-3 and V is TRBV7-3, with 10 bases aligning to TRBD2. The germline V gene encodes CDR1 SGHTA and CDR2 FQGTGA. J lost 1 base, V lost 3 bases, and 4 bases had no gene match. The CDR3 sequence is 16 residues long. This chain's CDR3 is CASSFGTSVGTDTQYF. CDR3 DNA sequence: TGTGCCAGCAGCTTCGGGACTAGCGTGGGCACAGATACGCAGTATTTT.

The chain is built from TRBV20-1 and TRBJ1-2; weak D call: TRBD1 (6 bases). The CDR3 consists of 14 residues. Trimming left V 6 bases short and J 7 bases short, with 21 bases between. Germline-derived CDR1 and CDR2 are DFQATT and SNEGSKA (reference sequence). The CDR3 reads CSATPGALSSGYTF. The CDR3 DNA reads as TGCAGTGCCACACCAGGGGCCCTCAGTAGTGGCTACACCTTC.

V usage is TRBV11-2 and J usage is TRBJ2-2, with TRBD1 matching over 10 bases. CDR3 length: 16 amino acids. Germline CDR1 SGHAT, CDR2 FQNNGV. The ends lost 4 bases at V and 3 bases at J; junction bases unmatched: 5. CDR3 region: CASSWTGGYDTGELFF. The CDR3 DNA sequence: TGTGCCAGCAGCTGGACAGGGGGATACGACACCGGGGAGCTGTTTTTT. Supplemented by reference TRBV11-2 and TRBJ2-2, the full variable domain reads EAGVAQSPRYKIIEKRQSVAFWCNPISGHATLYWYQQILGQGPKLLIQFQNNGVVDDSQLPKDRFSAERLKGVDSTLKIQPAKLEDSAVYLCASSWTGGYDTGELFFGEGSRLTVL.

In this sample, this clonotype turned up many times. This chain links TRBV20-1 with TRBJ2-1, with TRBD2 matching over 8 bases. V lost 4 bases to trimming and J lost 5 bases; unmatched junction nucleotides: 4. This CDR3 has 13 amino acids. Germline V lookup: CDR1 DFQATT, CDR2 SNEGSKA (reference sequence). CDR3 nucleotide sequence: TGCAGTGCTAAGGGTAGCGGGAACAATGAGCAGTTCTTC. It translates to CSAKGSGNNEQFF.

Only a few counts were recorded for this clonotype. The rearrangement uses TRBV20-1 and TRBJ1-2, with D uncertain. Germline assignment: CDR1 DFQATT and CDR2 SNEGSKA (reference sequence). The CDR3 is made up of 13 amino acids. V was shortened by 6 bases and J by 3 bases, with 14 bases between the two germline ends. The CDR3 spells CSAGGSRYYGYTF. In nucleotides, the CDR3 is TGCAGTGCCGGAGGGTCTCGATACTATGGCTACACCTTC.

Details on this clonotype: A much larger clone lies a single base off, so this may be a read error. The chain employs TRBV9 and TRBJ2-5; 7 bases align to TRBD2. The CDR3 length is 14 residues. Looked up from germline, CDR1 is SGDLS and CDR2 is YYNGEE. J gave up 5 bases and V 2 bases, and 6 bases lay outside the gene matches. CDR3 in amino acids: CASSVLMREETQYF. CDR3 nucleotide sequence: TGTGCCAGCAGCGTGTTGATGCGGGAGGAGACCCAGTACTTC.

This clonotype has a handful of counts. This sequence joins TRBV12-3 or TRBV12-4 and TRBJ1-2; the D is unclear. Trimming stripped 3 bases from V and 0 bases from J, with 8 bases between. CDR3 length: 14 amino acids. CDR3 nucleotides: TGTGCCAGCAGTTTCCAGGCCCCTAACTATGGCTACACCTTC. This sequence encodes CASSFQAPNYGYTF.

This clonotype has ten or more counts. The rearrangement uses TRBV10-2 and TRBJ2-3; 9 nucleotides line up with TRBD1. Germline V lookup: CDR1 WSHSY, CDR2 SAAADI. The V segment lost 6 bases and the J segment 3 bases; nucleotides outside the gene matches: 10. CDR3 length equals 16 residues. DNA for the CDR3: TGCGCCAGCAGGAATCTCCCGGGGACAGGGACAGATACGCAGTATTTT. Amino acids: CASRNLPGTGTDTQYF.

This clonotype was counted many times. The J gene is TRBJ2-1, the V gene TRBV20-1, with a tentative D call TRBD2 (6 bases). The CDR3 consists of 16 residues. Trimming removed 0 bases from V and 0 bases from J, with 12 bases in between. The germline V gene has CDR1 DFQATT and CDR2 SNEGSKA (reference sequence). The CDR3 loop reads CSARDMRRGSYNEQFF. CDR3 DNA: TGCAGTGCTAGAGATATGCGGAGGGGCTCCTACAATGAGCAGTTCTTC.

This clonotype was detected a few times. The genes are TRBV6-5 and TRBJ2-5, with D maybe TRBD2 (6 bases). The CDR3 has 11 residues. The V end lost 9 bases, the J end lost 7 bases, and 12 bases lay between the germline ends. From germline, CDR1 is MNHEY and CDR2 SVGAGI. DNA of the CDR3: TGTGCCAGTCAACTGGGGGGGACCCAGTACTTC. Translating gives CASQLGGTQYF.

This clonotype turned up a few times. The gene calls are TRBV28 and TRBJ1-1; D perhaps matches TRBD1 (5 bases). The CDR3 is 15 residues long. Germline V gives CDR1 MDHEN, CDR2 SYDVKM. V was pared by 5 bases and J by 5 bases, with 18 bases between. CDR3 sequence: CASSEPGGRRTEAFF. The CDR3, as DNA: TGTGCCAGCAGTGAACCGGGGGGGAGACGGACTGAAGCTTTCTTT.

V is TRBV3-1 and J is TRBJ1-6; TRBD1 agrees at 9 bases. This CDR3 contains 15 residues. V lost 0 bases and J lost 10; bases outside the gene matches: 4. The germline V gene has CDR1 LGHDT and CDR2 YNNKEL (reference sequence). The CDR3 is CASSQDTGGWSPLHF. In DNA form, the CDR3 reads TGTGCCAGCAGCCAAGATACAGGGGGCTGGTCACCCCTCCACTTT.

V gene TRBV20-1 combines with J gene TRBJ2-7; 8 bases fit TRBD2. After removal of 6 bases from V and 7 bases from J, the junction contained 11 bases not matched to a gene. The CDR3 spans 13 residues. Germline V gene data show CDR1 as DFQATT and CDR2 as SNEGSKA (reference sequence). CDR3 amino acids: CSASPGGAGEQYF. CDR3 nucleotides: TGCAGTGCCAGCCCCGGGGGGGCCGGGGAGCAGTACTTC.

The genes are TRBV10-3 and TRBJ1-1, with a tentative D call TRBD1 (5 bases). The CDR3 covers 16 residues. V was clipped by 0 bases and J by 3 bases, with 14 bases between them. CDR1 and CDR2 from the germline V gene are ENHRY and SYGVKD. The chain's CDR3 is CAISESYGRGDTEAFF. The DNA of the CDR3 is TGTGCCATCAGTGAGTCGTACGGGAGAGGGGACACTGAAGCTTTCTTT.

This clonotype showed up just a few times. V is TRBV12-3 or TRBV12-4 and J is TRBJ1-5, with 8 nucleotides matching TRBD1. J was trimmed by 6 bases and V by 6 bases; bases with no gene match: 4. CDR3 length: 13 amino acids. In nucleotides, the CDR3 is TGTGCCAGCAGAGAGACAGGGGCTCAGCCCCAGCATTTT. Encoded protein: CASRETGAQPQHF.

This clonotype was picked up a small number of times. The chain employs TRBV3-1 and TRBJ2-1; no clear D gene. Germline V lookup: CDR1 LGHDT, CDR2 YNNKEL (reference sequence). The CDR3 length is 15 residues. Deletions cut 1 base from V and 1 base from J, with 8 bases between. CDR3 bases: TGTGCCAGCAGCCAAGGGGATCCGTCCTACAATGAGCAGTTCTTC. This codes for CASSQGDPSYNEQFF.

This clonotype has at least ten counts. The rearrangement joins TRBV7-2 to TRBJ1-1, with D perhaps matching TRBD1 (5 bases). Trimming shortened V by 3 bases and J by 10 bases, and 18 bases separated the two germline ends. CDR1 and CDR2 (germline): SGHTA, FQGNSA. The CDR3 is 14 amino acids. This CDR3 is CASSFWQGSGGAFF. The CDR3 DNA is TGTGCCAGCAGCTTCTGGCAGGGCTCCGGGGGAGCTTTCTTT.

This clonotype has a count of ten or more. The genes are TRBV10-2 and TRBJ2-4; 8 nucleotides agree with TRBD2. The CDR3 totals 18 residues. In germline, CDR1 is WSHSY, CDR2 SAAADI. V was pared by 2 bases and J by 0 bases, with 9 bases of the junction left unmatched. The CDR3 protein is CASSERLAGDIAKNIQYF. The CDR3 region has the DNA TGCGCCAGCAGTGAGAGGCTAGCGGGCGATATAGCCAAAAACATTCAGTACTTC.

This clonotype turned up a few times. The chain employs TRBV5-1 and TRBJ2-1; D is perhaps TRBD1 or TRBD2 (6 bases each). V lost 4 bases to trimming and J lost 5 bases, with 16 bases between them. This CDR3 region has 15 residues. CDR1 is SGHRS, CDR2 YFSETQ, per germline. The CDR3 loop is CASSPRGAGNNEQFF. In DNA, the CDR3 is TGCGCCAGCAGCCCGAGGGGGGCGGGCAACAATGAGCAGTTCTTC.

This clonotype showed up just a few times. V gene TRBV24-1 combines with J gene TRBJ2-1; TRBD1 agrees at 7 bases. The germline CDR1 and CDR2 sequences are KGHDR and SFDVKD. The CDR3 covers 15 residues. V lost 6 bases to trimming and J lost 0 bases; unmatched junction nucleotides: 4. The DNA of the CDR3 is TGTGCCACCAGTCCTTGGGACAGCTCCTACAATGAGCAGTTCTTC. Encoded protein: CATSPWDSSYNEQFF.